The clone carrying this TCR beta chain was recorded only once. This sample is drawn from a study of blood T cell repertoires in COVID-19. About the study: Sites across the United States, Italy and Spain contributed samples from acute and convalescent COVID-19. The analysed material was cDNA or gDNA that came from T cells, B-cell-depleted T cells, or PBMCs.

The CDR3 is made up of 16 amino acids. Trimming shortened V by 0 bases and J by 6 bases, and 12 bases separated the two germline ends. Germline V gives CDR1 SGHDN, CDR2 FVKESK. In the original workflow: Reference gene primer amplification yielded estimated nucleated cell counts. Some clones are missing from TCRdb's copy, which holds only in-frame ones; the method was immunoSEQ multiplex PCR. Clone size and V and J calls were adopted from that table, with D and trimming inferred from the DNA. The table has hundreds of thousands of clones, about 90% seen once. The chain carries TRBV14 and TRBJ1-6, with D unresolved. The sample consisted of peripheral blood. The source of this sequence is a woman in her forties with COVID-19, enrolled during active disease. Here the CDR3 DNA reads TGTGCCAGCAGCCAAGACTTGCCGGGTTCTAATTCACCCCTCCACTTT. This codes for CASSQDLPGSNSPLHF.